This T cell receptor (beta chain) emerged from a study of post-analysis software for immune sequencing data. Study results and caveats: With TRBV5-6, TRBV5-1 and TRBV20-1 included, about 5 TRBV segments were more frequent in patients than in controls.

Each TCR beta cDNA library carried unique molecular identifiers. TCRdb ran MiXCR on the PCR reads and lists one entry per CDR3 protein. This sample has about 770,000 distinct CDR3 sequences, with under 60% found just once. CDR3 size: 16 residues. Germline-derived CDR1 and CDR2 are MGHDK and SYGVNS. The V gene end was trimmed by 1 base and the J gene end by 1 base; junction bases not matched to a gene: 6. This clonotype showed up just once. Its antigen is currently unknown. The sequence came from a girl aged 5-17 years with multiple sclerosis. The chain links TRBV25-1 to TRBJ2-5; 7 nucleotides line up with TRBD1. The sample was blood. CDR3 sequence (DNA): TGTGCCAGCAGTGAATTTACAGGGGTGATCCAAGAGACCCAGTACTTC. This encodes CASSEFTGVIQETQYF.